Each of the 2 T cell receptor beta chains below was sequenced from the same sample in a study of kidney transplant recipient with SARS-CoV-2 infection. TCRdb reprocessed the reads with MiXCR, giving one entry per CDR3 protein. The data show approximately 240,000 distinct CDR3 sequences, 25% to 35% seen once. The sample in question was a blood sample, obtained at baseline and between days 110 and 120 from a kidney transplant recipient. These receptors were collected from a male patient aged 25-45 years who had COVID-19 and was a kidney transplant recipient. Some T cells may have originated in the graft donor.

Of note for this clonotype: This may arise from a read error, as a much more abundant clone is one base away. The V call is TRBV7-9, the J call TRBJ2-7; a weak D match, TRBD2 (6 bases). The J call may be in error: the DNA end matches TRBJ2-5 better. The CDR3 is 13 residues long. CDR1 and CDR2 from the germline V gene are SEHNR and FQNEAQ (reference sequence). The CDR3 DNA is TGTGTCAGCTCCTCAGCTAGCGTGGAGACCCAGTACTTC. Amino acids: CVSSSASVETQYF.

Details on this clonotype: A much more abundant neighbour one base away suggests this may be a read error. This sequence joins TRBV10-3 and TRBJ2-7, with a possible D match to TRBD1 (5 bases). Trimming removed 4 bases at V and 3 bases at J, with 19 bases between. Germline CDR1 ENHRY, CDR2 SYGVKD. CDR3 length: 16 amino acids. CDR3 protein: CAISGLGHNERYEQYF. The CDR3 nucleotides read TGTGCCATCAGTGGGTTAGGACACAACGAACGCTACGAGCAGTACTTC.